The rows below give T cell receptor beta chains drawn from one sample of a study of shared clonotypes between healthy human individuals. This table comes from immunoSEQ multiplex PCR, and its TCRdb copy is limited to in-frame clones, with some not included. This sample has about 2 million clones, with about 95% found just once. Sequenced: naive CD8+ T cells sorted from blood. The origin of the receptors is a young man in good health. The CDR3 runs from the conserved cysteine through the conserved F or W. Fields, in order: V gene, clone size, J gene, D gene, CDR3 protein, CDR3 DNA. A D gene is named only where the DNA matches it firmly. Only some rows state a clone size, as once, few, many or a class for expanded clones.

V: TRBV7-9; size: once; J: TRBJ2-1; D: TRBD2; CDR3: CASSLTTTSASEQFF; DNA: TGTGCCAGCAGCTTAACCACCACTAGCGCATCTGAGCAGTTCTTC
V: TRBV7-9; size: once; J: TRBJ2-7; D: NA; CDR3: CASSLERESYEQYF; DNA: TGTGCCAGCAGCTTAGAGAGGGAATCCTACGAGCAGTACTTC
V: TRBV7-9; size: few; J: TRBJ1-1; D: NA; CDR3: CASSSTDRPFF; DNA: TGTGCCAGCAGCTCGACCGACAGGCCTTTCTTT
V: TRBV11-2; size: NA; J: TRBJ1-5; D: NA; CDR3: CASSFGGESNQPQHF; DNA: TGTGCCAGCAGCTTTGGGGGCGAAAGCAATCAGCCCCAGCATTTT
V: TRBV7-9; size: NA; J: TRBJ1-3; D: NA; CDR3: CASSLEGESLGNTIYF; DNA: TGTGCCAGCAGCTTAGAAGGGGAGTCTCTGGGAAACACCATATATTTT
V: TRBV4-1; size: NA; J: TRBJ2-2; D: NA; CDR3: CASSQEANGELFF; DNA: TGCGCCAGCAGCCAAGAGGCGAACGGGGAGCTGTTTTTT
V: TRBV15; size: NA; J: TRBJ2-1; D: TRBD2; CDR3: CATSRDTISGGTSHNEQFF; DNA: TGTGCCACCAGCAGAGATACTATTTCTGGCGGGACTAGCCACAATGAGCAGTTCTTC
V: TRBV6-6; size: NA; J: TRBJ2-7; D: NA; CDR3: CASSYGVPYEQYF; DNA: TGTGCCAGCAGTTATGGAGTCCCGTACGAGCAGTACTTC
V: TRBV25-1; size: NA; J: TRBJ2-1; D: NA; CDR3: CASSGLGTIAFF; DNA: TGTGCCAGCAGTGGCCTCGGGACAATTGCGTTCTTC
V: TRBV5-1; size: NA; J: TRBJ1-6; D: TRBD1; CDR3: CASSDETGSYNSPLHF; DNA: TGCGCCAGCAGCGACGAGACAGGGTCGTACAATTCACCCCTCCACTTT
V: TRBV27; size: NA; J: TRBJ2-7; D: NA; CDR3: CASSLYSGSSSYEQYF; DNA: TGTGCCAGCAGTTTATATTCGGGGTCTAGCTCCTACGAGCAGTACTTC
V: TRBV30; size: NA; J: TRBJ1-1; D: NA; CDR3: CAWIARWNTEAFF; DNA: TGTGCCTGGATCGCCAGGTGGAACACTGAAGCTTTCTTT
V: TRBV19; size: NA; J: TRBJ1-2; D: NA; CDR3: CASSGGLTALMYYGYTF; DNA: TGTGCCAGTAGTGGAGGATTGACAGCGTTGATGTACTATGGCTACACCTTC
V: TRBV7-6; size: NA; J: TRBJ2-2; D: NA; CDR3: CASSYGGANTGELFF; DNA: TGTGCCAGCAGCTACGGAGGTGCGAACACCGGGGAGCTGTTTTTT
V: TRBV4-3; size: NA; J: TRBJ2-2; D: NA; CDR3: CASSQDSWGAENTGELFF; DNA: TGCGCCAGCAGCCAAGATAGTTGGGGGGCCGAAAACACCGGGGAGCTGTTTTTT
V: TRBV29-1; size: NA; J: TRBJ2-3; D: NA; CDR3: CSVEDPVVDTQYF; DNA: TGCAGCGTTGAAGACCCGGTGGTGGATACGCAGTATTTT
V: TRBV9; size: NA; J: TRBJ1-6; D: NA; CDR3: CASSVDSVYSPLHF; DNA: TGTGCCAGCAGCGTAGACAGTGTTTATTCACCCCTCCACTTT
V: TRBV7-6; size: NA; J: TRBJ2-1; D: TRBD2; CDR3: CASSPLVRGGNEQFF; DNA: TGTGCCAGCAGCCCTCTCGTGCGGGGGGGTAATGAGCAGTTCTTC
V: TRBV29-1; size: NA; J: TRBJ1-2; D: NA; CDR3: CSVEEIQGDYGYTF; DNA: TGCAGCGTTGAAGAAATACAGGGAGACTATGGCTACACCTTC
V: TRBV2; size: NA; J: TRBJ2-1; D: TRBD2; CDR3: CATWTSGRSLPSYNEQFF; DNA: TGTGCCACCTGGACTAGCGGGAGGAGCCTTCCCTCCTACAATGAGCAGTTCTTC
V: TRBV11-2; size: NA; J: TRBJ2-3; D: TRBD1; CDR3: CASSDRDSSDTQYF; DNA: TGTGCCAGCAGCGACCGGGACAGTTCAGATACGCAGTATTTT
V: TRBV28; size: NA; J: TRBJ2-7; D: NA; CDR3: CASSLRGHPDEQYF; DNA: TGTGCCAGCAGCCTCAGGGGCCACCCCGACGAGCAGTACTTC
V: TRBV9; size: NA; J: TRBJ2-1; D: NA; CDR3: CASSVGFEDNEQFF; DNA: TGTGCCAGCAGCGTTGGCTTTGAGGACAATGAGCAGTTCTTC
V: TRBV7-9; size: NA; J: TRBJ2-1; D: TRBD2; CDR3: CASSPRAGSSYNEQFF; DNA: TGTGCCAGCAGCCCCCGAGCGGGAAGCTCCTACAATGAGCAGTTCTTC
V: TRBV7-9; size: NA; J: TRBJ2-1; D: NA; CDR3: CASSLSHNEQFF; DNA: TGTGCCAGCAGCTTATCTCATAATGAGCAGTTCTTC
V: TRBV27; size: NA; J: TRBJ2-1; D: NA; CDR3: CASSFRLAIDEQFF; DNA: TGTGCCAGCAGTTTTCGGCTAGCGATCGATGAGCAGTTCTTC
V: TRBV7-8; size: NA; J: TRBJ1-2; D: NA; CDR3: CASSFPQGFGSGGYTF; DNA: TGTGCCAGCAGCTTCCCCCAGGGTTTTGGTTCGGGGGGCTACACCTTC
V: TRBV7-9; size: NA; J: TRBJ2-1; D: TRBD2; CDR3: CASSPPMASGSSYNEQFF; DNA: TGTGCCAGCAGCCCGCCTATGGCTAGCGGGAGCTCCTACAATGAGCAGTTCTTC
V: TRBV9; size: NA; J: TRBJ2-1; D: TRBD2; CDR3: CASSSSGLLNEQFF; DNA: TGTGCCAGCAGCTCTAGCGGACTACTCAATGAGCAGTTCTTC
V: TRBV9; size: NA; J: TRBJ1-1; D: NA; CDR3: CASSVGGGAWTEAFF; DNA: TGTGCCAGCAGCGTCGGGGGAGGGGCTTGGACTGAAGCTTTCTTT
V: TRBV30; size: NA; J: TRBJ2-7; D: TRBD2; CDR3: CAWNVASGSYEQYF; DNA: TGTGCCTGGAATGTAGCTAGCGGCTCCTACGAGCAGTACTTC
V: TRBV6-5; size: once; J: TRBJ2-1; D: NA; CDR3: CASAPLGEFNEQFF; DNA: TGTGCCAGCGCTCCGTTAGGGGAGTTCAATGAGCAGTTCTTC
V: TRBV14; size: NA; J: TRBJ2-3; D: TRBD2; CDR3: CASSQDIAGGFLDTQYF; DNA: TGTGCCAGCAGCCAAGACATAGCGGGAGGCTTCTTGGATACGCAGTATTTT
V: TRBV19; size: NA; J: TRBJ1-2; D: NA; CDR3: CASSRMDSGLGYTF; DNA: TGTGCCAGTAGTAGAATGGACAGCGGATTGGGCTACACCTTC
V: TRBV7-6; size: few; J: TRBJ2-7; D: NA; CDR3: CASSLGGDEQYF; DNA: TGTGCCAGCAGCTTAGGAGGGGACGAGCAGTACTTC
V: TRBV6-6; size: once; J: TRBJ2-2; D: NA; CDR3: CASSYLEGGELFF; DNA: TGTGCCAGCAGTTATTTGGAAGGCGGGGAGCTGTTTTTT
V: TRBV29-1; size: NA; J: TRBJ2-2; D: NA; CDR3: CSVEKAGARNTGELFF; DNA: TGCAGCGTTGAAAAAGCGGGCGCGAGAAACACCGGGGAGCTGTTTTTT
V: TRBV6-1; size: NA; J: TRBJ1-1; D: NA; CDR3: CASSAGAGYTEAFF; DNA: TGTGCCAGCAGTGCTGGGGCGGGGTACACTGAAGCTTTCTTT
V: TRBV6-1; size: NA; J: TRBJ1-5; D: TRBD1; CDR3: CASSEVLGTGIFYSNQPQHF; DNA: TGTGCCAGCAGTGAAGTCTTGGGGACAGGAATCTTCTATAGCAATCAGCCCCAGCATTTT
V: TRBV6-5; size: once; J: TRBJ2-7; D: TRBD2; CDR3: CASSYSERDPYYEQYF; DNA: TGTGCCAGCAGTTATTCCGAGCGGGATCCCTACTACGAGCAGTACTTC
V: TRBV13; size: NA; J: TRBJ1-5; D: TRBD1; CDR3: CASSLGTGGNQPQHF; DNA: TGTGCCAGCAGCTTAGGCACAGGGGGAAATCAGCCCCAGCATTTT
V: TRBV9; size: NA; J: TRBJ2-2; D: NA; CDR3: CASGEVMTGELFF; DNA: TGTGCCAGCGGAGAAGTAATGACCGGGGAGCTGTTTTTT
V: TRBV4-1; size: NA; J: TRBJ2-7; D: NA; CDR3: CASSQVYRSSYEQYF; DNA: TGCGCCAGCAGCCAAGTCTACAGGAGCTCCTACGAGCAGTACTTC
V: TRBV27; size: once; J: TRBJ1-5; D: NA; CDR3: CASSYTSNQPQHF; DNA: TGTGCCAGCAGTTACACCTCCAATCAACCCCAGCATTTT
V: TRBV27; size: NA; J: TRBJ1-1; D: NA; CDR3: CASSLSENTEAFF; DNA: TGTGCCAGCAGTTTATCTGAGAACACTGAAGCTTTCTTT
V: TRBV7-9; size: once; J: TRBJ1-5; D: NA; CDR3: CASSLEGTPQHF; DNA: TGTGCCAGCAGCTTAGAGGGTACGCCCCAGCATTTT
V: TRBV7-2; size: NA; J: TRBJ2-1; D: TRBD2; CDR3: CASSLGRGVNEQFF; DNA: TGTGCCAGCAGCTTAGGACGGGGGGTGAATGAGCAGTTCTTC
V: TRBV6-1; size: NA; J: TRBJ2-7; D: TRBD1; CDR3: CASSEGQGAGYEQYF; DNA: TGTGCCAGCAGTGAAGGACAGGGGGCTGGCTACGAGCAGTACTTC
V: TRBV9; size: once; J: TRBJ2-1; D: TRBD2; CDR3: CASSTWTSGGASEQFF; DNA: TGTGCCAGCAGCACCTGGACTAGCGGGGGGGCCTCTGAGCAGTTCTTC
V: TRBV4-1; size: once; J: TRBJ2-7; D: NA; CDR3: CASSQERSSYYEQYF; DNA: TGCGCCAGCAGCCAAGAACGGTCGTCTTACTACGAGCAGTACTTC
V: TRBV14; size: NA; J: TRBJ1-1; D: NA; CDR3: CASSQLQSMNTEAFF; DNA: TGTGCCAGCAGCCAATTGCAGTCCATGAACACTGAAGCTTTCTTT
V: TRBV7-8; size: NA; J: TRBJ1-2; D: TRBD1; CDR3: CASSLGTGYGYTF; DNA: TGTGCCAGCAGCTTAGGGACAGGGTATGGCTACACCTTC
V: TRBV15; size: NA; J: TRBJ2-3; D: NA; CDR3: CATSRATGPLKARGADTQYF; DNA: TGTGCCACCAGCAGAGCTACGGGCCCACTAAAGGCGAGGGGCGCAGATACGCAGTATTTT